This TCR beta chain was observed in a study of response to subunit inactivated influenza vaccine. Whole-study results and caveats: With each seasonal influenza vaccination, the authors suggested, few new T cells are recruited.

From germline, CDR1 is MNHEY and CDR2 SMNVEV (reference sequence). The CDR3 loop spans 17 amino acids. Trimming shortened V by 4 bases and J by 2 bases, and 17 bases separated the two germline ends. On this clonotype: What it binds is unknown.

TCRdb reprocessed the RT-PCR reads via MiXCR and lists one record per CDR3 protein. This sample carries 450,000 to 550,000 distinct CDR3 sequences, about 25% of them seen once, and the ten largest clones take around 1.8%. Sequences were derived from CD4+ T cells sorted from PBMCs, sampled roughly 5 days after vaccination. The chain employs TRBV27 and TRBJ2-2; D remains ambiguous. This TCR was sampled from a man aged 45-60 years who received an inactivated influenza vaccine. CDR3 residues: CASSSLLAVVNTGELFF. As DNA, the CDR3 is TGTGCCAGCAGTTCCCTCCTCGCGGTCGTCAACACCGGGGAGCTGTTTTTT.